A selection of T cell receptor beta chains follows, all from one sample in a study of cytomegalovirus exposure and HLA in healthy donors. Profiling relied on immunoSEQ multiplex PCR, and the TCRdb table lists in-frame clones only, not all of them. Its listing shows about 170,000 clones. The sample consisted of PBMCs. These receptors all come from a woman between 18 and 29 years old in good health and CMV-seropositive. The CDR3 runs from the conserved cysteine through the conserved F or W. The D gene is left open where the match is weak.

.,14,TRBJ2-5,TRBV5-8,TGTGCCAGCAGCTTCGGGACAGCGGGAGAGACCCAGTACTTC,CASSFGTAGETQYF
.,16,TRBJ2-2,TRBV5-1,TGCGCCAGCAGTATCGGGAGAGGGACCCACACCGGGGAGCTGTTTTTT,CASSIGRGTHTGELFF
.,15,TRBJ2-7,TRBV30,TGTGCCTGGAGCCCCGGACAGAGTATGTCCTACGAGCAGTACTTC,CAWSPGQSMSYEQYF
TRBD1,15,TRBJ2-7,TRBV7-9,TGTGCCAGCGGCGATTTCGGACAGGCCCGACCCGGGCAGTACTTC,CASGDFGQARPGQYF
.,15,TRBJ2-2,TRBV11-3,TGTGCCAGCAGCTTCGGCGCGGCGAACACCGGGGAGCTGTTTTTT,CASSFGAANTGELFF
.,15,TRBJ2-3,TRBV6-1,TGTGCCAGCAGTGGAGGGGACTTGGGAACAGATACGCAGTATTTT,CASSGGDLGTDTQYF
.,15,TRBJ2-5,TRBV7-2,TGTGCCAGCAGCTTAACCCCTAGTTATTTAGAGACCCAGTACTTC,CASSLTPSYLETQYF
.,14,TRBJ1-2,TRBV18,TGTGCCAGCTCACCACGGGAAGGGGACTATGGCTACACCTTC,CASSPREGDYGYTF
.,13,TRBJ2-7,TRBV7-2,TGTGCCAGCAACTTTAGGGGGACCTACGAGCAGTACTTC,CASNFRGTYEQYF
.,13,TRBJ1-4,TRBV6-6,TGTGCCAGCACCCCGCTTACTCCCGTTAAACTGTTTTTT,CASTPLTPVKLFF
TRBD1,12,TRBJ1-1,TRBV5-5,TGTGCCAGCAGCTTTCAGACAGGGCCCGCTTTCTTT,CASSFQTGPAFF
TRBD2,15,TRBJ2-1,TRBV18,TGTGCCAGCTCACCCTTAGCGGGAGGTATGGATGAGCAGTTCTTC,CASSPLAGGMDEQFF
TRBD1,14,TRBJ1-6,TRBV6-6,TGTGCCAGCAGTCTCGGGACAGGGAATTCACCCCTCCACTTT,CASSLGTGNSPLHF
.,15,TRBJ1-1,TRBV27,TGTGCCAGCAGTCCCCGGGGAGTAGCTTCTTCGTACGATTTCTTT,CASSPRGVASSYDFF
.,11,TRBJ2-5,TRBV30,TGTGCCTGGAGTGTACTCGAGACCCAGTACTTC,CAWSVLETQYF
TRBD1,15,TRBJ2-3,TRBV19,TGTGCCAGTCACCCAGGGACAGCCAGCACAGATACGCAGTATTTT,CASHPGTASTDTQYF
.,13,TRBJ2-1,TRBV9,TGTGCCAGCAGCGACTCCCTCGGGTGGGTCCTGTTCTTC,CASSDSLGWVLFF
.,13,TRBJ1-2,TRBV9,TGTGCCAGCAGCGTGGGGGGGGACTATGGCTACACCTTC,CASSVGGDYGYTF
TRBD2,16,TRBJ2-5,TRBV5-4,TGTGCCAGCAGCCCCGGGACTAGCGGGGTCCCAGAGACCCAGTACTTC,CASSPGTSGVPETQYF
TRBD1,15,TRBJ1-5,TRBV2,TGTGCCAGCAAGAGAGAGGAGGGACAGAATCAGCCCCAGCATTTT,CASKREEGQNQPQHF
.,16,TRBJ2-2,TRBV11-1,TGTGCCAGCAGCCAGTCGGGGGGCGGGTGGACCGGGGAGCTGTTTTTT,CASSQSGGGWTGELFF
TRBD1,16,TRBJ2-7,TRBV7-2,TGTGCCAGCAGCTTATACAAGTTGGGACAGTCCTACGAGCAGTACTTC,CASSLYKLGQSYEQYF
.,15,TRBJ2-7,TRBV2,TGTGCCAGCACCAAAGAGGGCCCAGGGGGGATCGAGCAGTACTTC,CASTKEGPGGIEQYF
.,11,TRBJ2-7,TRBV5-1,TGCGCCAGCAGCTTGAATCGCGAGCAGTACTTC,CASSLNREQYF
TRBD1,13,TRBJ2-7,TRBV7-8,TGTGCCAGCAGCGGCGGACAGGGCTACGAGCAGTACTTC,CASSGGQGYEQYF
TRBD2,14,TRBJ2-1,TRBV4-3,TGCGCCAGCAGCCGGCGGGGGGTCGGGAATGAGCAGTTCTTC,CASSRRGVGNEQFF
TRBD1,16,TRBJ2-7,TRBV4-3,TGCGCCAGCAGCCGTTCAACGGGACAGAGCTCCTACGAGCAGTACTTC,CASSRSTGQSSYEQYF
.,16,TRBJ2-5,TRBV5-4,TGTGCCAGCAGCTTGGCGGATTACAGGGCCCCAGAGACCCAGTACTTC,CASSLADYRAPETQYF
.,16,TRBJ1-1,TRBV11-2,TGTGCCAGCAGCTTGGTCCAGGGGTGGTGGGACACTGAAGCTTTCTTT,CASSLVQGWWDTEAFF
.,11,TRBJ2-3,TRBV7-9,TGTGCCAGCAGCTTACAGGGCACGCAGTATTTT,CASSLQGTQYF